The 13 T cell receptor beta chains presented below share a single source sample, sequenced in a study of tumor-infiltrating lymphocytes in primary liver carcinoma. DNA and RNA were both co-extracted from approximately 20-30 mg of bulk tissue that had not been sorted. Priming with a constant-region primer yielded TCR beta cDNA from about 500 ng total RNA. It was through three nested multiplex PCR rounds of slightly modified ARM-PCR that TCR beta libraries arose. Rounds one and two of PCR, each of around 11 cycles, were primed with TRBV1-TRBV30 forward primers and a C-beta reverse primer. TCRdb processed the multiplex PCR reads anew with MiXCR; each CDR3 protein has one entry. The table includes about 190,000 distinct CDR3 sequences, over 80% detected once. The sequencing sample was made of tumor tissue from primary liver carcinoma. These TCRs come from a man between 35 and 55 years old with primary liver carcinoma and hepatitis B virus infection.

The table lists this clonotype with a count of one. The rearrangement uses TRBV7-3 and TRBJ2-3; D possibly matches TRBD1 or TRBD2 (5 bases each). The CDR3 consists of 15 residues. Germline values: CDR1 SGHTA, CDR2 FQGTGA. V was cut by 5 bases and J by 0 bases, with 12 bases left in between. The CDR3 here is CASSPGASSTDTQYF. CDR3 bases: TGTGCCAGCAGCCCCGGGGCTTCTAGCACAGATACGCAGTATTTT. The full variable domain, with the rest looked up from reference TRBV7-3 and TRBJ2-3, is GAGVSQTPSNKVTEKGKYVELRCDPISGHTALYWYRQSLGQGPEFLIYFQGTGAADDSGLPNDRFFAVRPEGSVSTLKIQRTERGDSAVYLCASSPGASSTDTQYFGPGTRLTVL.

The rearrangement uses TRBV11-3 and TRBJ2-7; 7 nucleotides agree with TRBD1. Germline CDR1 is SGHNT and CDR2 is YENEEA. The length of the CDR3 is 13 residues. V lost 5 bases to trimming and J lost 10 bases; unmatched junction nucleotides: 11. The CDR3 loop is CASSVGQSYVQYF. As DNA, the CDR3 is TGTGCCAGCAGCGTGGGACAGTCTTACGTTCAGTACTTC.

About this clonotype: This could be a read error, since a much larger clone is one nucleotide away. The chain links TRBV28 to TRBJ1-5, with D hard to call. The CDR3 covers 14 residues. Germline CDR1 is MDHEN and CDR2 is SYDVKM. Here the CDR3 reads CDSNLGDGNQPQHF. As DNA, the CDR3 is TGTGACAGCAACCTCGGCGACGGCAATCAGCCCCAGCATTTT.

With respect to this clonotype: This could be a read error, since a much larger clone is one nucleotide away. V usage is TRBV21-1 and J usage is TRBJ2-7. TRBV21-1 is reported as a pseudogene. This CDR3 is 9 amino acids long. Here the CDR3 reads CASKIEQYF. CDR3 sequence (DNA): TGTGCCAGCAAGATCGAGCAGTACTTC.

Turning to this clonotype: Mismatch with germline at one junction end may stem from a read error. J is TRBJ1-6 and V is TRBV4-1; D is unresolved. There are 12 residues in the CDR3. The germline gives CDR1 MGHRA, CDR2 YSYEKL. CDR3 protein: CASSQWDSSLHF. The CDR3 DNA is TGCGCCAGCAGCCAGTGGGATTCATCCCTCCACTTT.

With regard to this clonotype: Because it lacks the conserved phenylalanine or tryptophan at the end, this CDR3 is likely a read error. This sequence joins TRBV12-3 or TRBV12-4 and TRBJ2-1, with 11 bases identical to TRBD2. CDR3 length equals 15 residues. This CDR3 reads CVSSSRLAGRGMQFL. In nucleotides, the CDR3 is TGTGTCAGCAGTTCGAGACTAGCGGGAAGGGGTATGCAGTTCTTA.

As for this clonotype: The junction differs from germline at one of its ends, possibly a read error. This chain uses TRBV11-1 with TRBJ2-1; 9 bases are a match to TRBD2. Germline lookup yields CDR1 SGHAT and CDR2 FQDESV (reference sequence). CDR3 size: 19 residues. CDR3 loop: CASSPPPTSGFSSYDDQFF. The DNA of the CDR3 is TGTGCCAGCAGCCCTCCCCCTACTAGCGGGTTTAGCTCCTACGATGATCAGTTCTTC.

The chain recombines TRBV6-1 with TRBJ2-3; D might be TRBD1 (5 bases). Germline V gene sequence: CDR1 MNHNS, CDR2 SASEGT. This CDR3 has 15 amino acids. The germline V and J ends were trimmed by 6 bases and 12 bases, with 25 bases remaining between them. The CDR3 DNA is TGTGCCAGCAGAGTTAGGGGCCAGGCTACAGATATCCAGTATTTT. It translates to CASRVRGQATDIQYF.

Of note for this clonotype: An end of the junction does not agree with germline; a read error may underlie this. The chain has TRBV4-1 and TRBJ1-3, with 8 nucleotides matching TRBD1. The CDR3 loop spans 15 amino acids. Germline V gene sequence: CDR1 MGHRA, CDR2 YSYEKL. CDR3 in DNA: TGCTCCAGCAATCCTACAGGGGGTACTGGAAACACCATAAATTTT. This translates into CSSNPTGGTGNTINF.

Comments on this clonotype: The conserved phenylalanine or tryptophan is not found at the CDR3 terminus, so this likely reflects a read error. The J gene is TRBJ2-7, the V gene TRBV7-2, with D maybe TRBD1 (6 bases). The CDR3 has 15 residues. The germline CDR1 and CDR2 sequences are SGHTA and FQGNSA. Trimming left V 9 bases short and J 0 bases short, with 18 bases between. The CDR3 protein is CASSIRRGGSYEQYS. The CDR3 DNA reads TGTGCCAGTAGCATCCGTAGAGGGGGCTCCTACGAGCAGTACTCC.

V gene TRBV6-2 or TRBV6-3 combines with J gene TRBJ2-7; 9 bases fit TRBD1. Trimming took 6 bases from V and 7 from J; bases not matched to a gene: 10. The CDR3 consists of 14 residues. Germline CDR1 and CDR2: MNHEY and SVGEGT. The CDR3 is CASRLRTGEYEQYF. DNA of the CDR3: TGTGCCAGCAGATTAAGGACAGGGGAGTATGAGCAGTACTTC.

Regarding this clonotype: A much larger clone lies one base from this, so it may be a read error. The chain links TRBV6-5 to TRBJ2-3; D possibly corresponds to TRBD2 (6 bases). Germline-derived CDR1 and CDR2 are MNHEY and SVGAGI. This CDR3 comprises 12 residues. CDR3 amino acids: CVSSRGAGPQYF. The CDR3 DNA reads TGTGTCAGCAGTAGGGGCGCGGGGCCGCAGTATTTT.

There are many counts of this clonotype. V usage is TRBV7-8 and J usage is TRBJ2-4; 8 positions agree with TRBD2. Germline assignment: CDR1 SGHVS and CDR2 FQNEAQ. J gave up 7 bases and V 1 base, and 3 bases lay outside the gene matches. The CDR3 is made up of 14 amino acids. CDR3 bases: TGTGCCAGCAGCTTAGGACTAGCGACTAACATTCAGTACTTC. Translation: CASSLGLATNIQYF. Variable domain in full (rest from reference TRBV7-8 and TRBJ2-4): GAGVSQSPRYKVAKRGQDVALRCDPISGHVSLFWYQQALGQGPEFLTYFQNEAQLDKSGLPSDRFFAERPEGSVSTLKIQRTQQEDSAVYLCASSLGLATNIQYFGAGTRLSVL.